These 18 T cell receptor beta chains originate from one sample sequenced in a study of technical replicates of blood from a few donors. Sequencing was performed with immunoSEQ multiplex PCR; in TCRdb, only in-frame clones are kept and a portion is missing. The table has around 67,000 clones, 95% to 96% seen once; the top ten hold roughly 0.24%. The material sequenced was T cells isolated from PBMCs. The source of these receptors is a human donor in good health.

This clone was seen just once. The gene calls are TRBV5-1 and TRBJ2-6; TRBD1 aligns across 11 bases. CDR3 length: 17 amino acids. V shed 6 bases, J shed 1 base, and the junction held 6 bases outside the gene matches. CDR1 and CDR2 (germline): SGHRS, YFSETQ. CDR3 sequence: CASTRTGGQSGANVLTF. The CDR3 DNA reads TGCGCCAGCACCCGGACAGGGGGCCAGTCTGGGGCCAACGTCCTGACTTTC.

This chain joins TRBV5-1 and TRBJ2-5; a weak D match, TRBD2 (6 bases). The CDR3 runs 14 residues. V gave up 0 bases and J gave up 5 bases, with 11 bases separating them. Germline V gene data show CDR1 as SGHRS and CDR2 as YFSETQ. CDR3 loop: CASSLGRADETQYF. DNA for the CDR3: TGCGCCAGCAGCTTGGGGAGGGCCGATGAGACCCAGTACTTC. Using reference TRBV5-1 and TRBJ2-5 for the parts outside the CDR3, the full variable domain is KAGVTQTPRYLIKTRGQQVTLSCSPISGHRSVSWYQQTPGQGLQFLFEYFSETQRNKGNFPGRFSGRQFSNSRSEMNVSTLELGDSALYLCASSLGRADETQYFGPGTRLLVL.

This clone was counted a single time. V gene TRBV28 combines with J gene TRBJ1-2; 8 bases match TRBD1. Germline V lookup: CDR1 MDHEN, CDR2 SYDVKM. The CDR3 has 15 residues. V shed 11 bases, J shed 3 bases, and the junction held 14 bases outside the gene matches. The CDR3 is CAGSAGTGPYYGYTF. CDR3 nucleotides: TGTGCCGGATCTGCCGGGACAGGCCCATACTATGGCTACACCTTC.

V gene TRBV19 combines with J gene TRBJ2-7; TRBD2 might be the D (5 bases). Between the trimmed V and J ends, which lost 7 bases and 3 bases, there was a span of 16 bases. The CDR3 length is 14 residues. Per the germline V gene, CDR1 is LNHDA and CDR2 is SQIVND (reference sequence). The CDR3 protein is CASTLRGHDYEQYF. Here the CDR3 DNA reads TGTGCCAGTACCTTGAGAGGGCACGACTACGAGCAGTACTTC.

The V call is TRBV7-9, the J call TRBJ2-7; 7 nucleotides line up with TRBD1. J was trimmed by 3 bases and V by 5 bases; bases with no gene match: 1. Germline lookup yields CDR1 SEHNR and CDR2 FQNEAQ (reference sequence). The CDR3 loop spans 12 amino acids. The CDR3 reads CASSRQGYEQYF. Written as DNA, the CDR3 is TGTGCCAGCAGCCGACAGGGCTACGAGCAGTACTTC.

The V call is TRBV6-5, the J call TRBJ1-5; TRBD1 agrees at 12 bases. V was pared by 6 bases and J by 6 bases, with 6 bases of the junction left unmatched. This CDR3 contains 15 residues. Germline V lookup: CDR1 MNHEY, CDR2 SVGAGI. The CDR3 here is CASSHRDRGLQPQHF. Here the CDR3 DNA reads TGTGCCAGCAGCCACCGGGACAGGGGGCTTCAGCCCCAGCATTTT.

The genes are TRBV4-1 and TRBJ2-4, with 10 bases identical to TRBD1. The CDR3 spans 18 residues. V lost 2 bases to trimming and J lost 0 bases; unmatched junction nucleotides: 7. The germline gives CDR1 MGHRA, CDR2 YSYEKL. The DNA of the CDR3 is TGCGCCAGCAGCCAACCGGGACAGGGGTCTCTAGCCAAAAACATTCAGTACTTC. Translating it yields CASSQPGQGSLAKNIQYF.

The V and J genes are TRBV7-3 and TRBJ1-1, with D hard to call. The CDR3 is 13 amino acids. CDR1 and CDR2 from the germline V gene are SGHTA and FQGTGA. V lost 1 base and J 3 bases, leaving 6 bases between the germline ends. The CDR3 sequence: CASSLNSYTEAFF. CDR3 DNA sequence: TGTGCCAGCAGCTTAAACTCTTACACTGAAGCTTTCTTT.

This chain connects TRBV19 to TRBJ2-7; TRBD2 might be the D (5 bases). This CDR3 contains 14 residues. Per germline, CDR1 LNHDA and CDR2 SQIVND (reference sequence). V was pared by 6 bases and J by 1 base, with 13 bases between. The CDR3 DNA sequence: TGTGCCAGTAGGAAGCGGAAAGAATCCTACGAGCAGTACTTC. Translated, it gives CASRKRKESYEQYF.

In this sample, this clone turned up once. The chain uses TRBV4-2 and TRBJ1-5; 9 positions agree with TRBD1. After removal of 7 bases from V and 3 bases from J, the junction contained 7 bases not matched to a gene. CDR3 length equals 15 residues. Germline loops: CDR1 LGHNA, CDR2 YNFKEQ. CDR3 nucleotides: TGTGCCAGCAACCTGGGGACAGGGAACAATCAGCCCCAGCATTTT. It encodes CASNLGTGNNQPQHF.

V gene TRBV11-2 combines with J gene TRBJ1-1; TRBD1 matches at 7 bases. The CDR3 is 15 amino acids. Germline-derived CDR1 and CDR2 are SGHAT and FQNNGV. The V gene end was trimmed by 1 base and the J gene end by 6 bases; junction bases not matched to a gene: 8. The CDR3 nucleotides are TGTGCCAGCAGCTTAGGTTTGACAGGGCTCGCTGAAGCTTTCTTT. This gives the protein CASSLGLTGLAEAFF.

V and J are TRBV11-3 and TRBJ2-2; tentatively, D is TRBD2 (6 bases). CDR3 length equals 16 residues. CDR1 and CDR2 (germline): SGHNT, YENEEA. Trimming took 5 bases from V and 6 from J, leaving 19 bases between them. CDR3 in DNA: TGTGCCAGCAGCCCTCACGGTGGGGGGTTCCCCGGGGAGCTGTTTTTT. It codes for CASSPHGGGFPGELFF.

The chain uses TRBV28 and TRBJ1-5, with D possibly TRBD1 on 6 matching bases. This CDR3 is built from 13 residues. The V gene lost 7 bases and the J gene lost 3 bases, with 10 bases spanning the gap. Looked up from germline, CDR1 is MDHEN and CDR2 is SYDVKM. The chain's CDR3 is CASTDRYNQPQHF. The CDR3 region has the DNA TGTGCCAGCACCGACAGGTACAATCAGCCCCAGCATTTT. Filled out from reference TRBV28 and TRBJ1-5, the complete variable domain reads DVKVTQSSRYLVKRTGEKVFLECVQDMDHENMFWYRQDPGLGLRLIYFSYDVKMKEKGDIPEGYSVSREKKERFSLILESASTNQTSMYLCASTDRYNQPQHFGDGTRLSIL.

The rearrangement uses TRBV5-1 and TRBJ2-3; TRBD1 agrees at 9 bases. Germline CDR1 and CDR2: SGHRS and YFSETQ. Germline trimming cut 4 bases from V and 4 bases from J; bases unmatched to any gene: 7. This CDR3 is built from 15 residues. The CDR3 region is CASSPGTGLADTQYF. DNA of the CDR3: TGCGCCAGCAGCCCGGGGACAGGGCTGGCAGATACGCAGTATTTT.

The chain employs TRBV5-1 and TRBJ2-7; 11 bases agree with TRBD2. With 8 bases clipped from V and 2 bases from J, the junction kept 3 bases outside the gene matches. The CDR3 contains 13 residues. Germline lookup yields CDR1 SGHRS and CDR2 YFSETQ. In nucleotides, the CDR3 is TGCGCCAGTGGGACTAGCGGCCCCTACGAGCAGTACTTC. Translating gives CASGTSGPYEQYF.

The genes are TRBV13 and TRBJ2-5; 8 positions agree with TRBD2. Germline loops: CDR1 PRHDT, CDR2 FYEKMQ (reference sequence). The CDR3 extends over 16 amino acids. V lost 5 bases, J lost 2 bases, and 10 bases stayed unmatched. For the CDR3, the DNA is TGTGCCAGCAGCCCCCCGGGAGGGGAGGCTCAAGAGACCCAGTACTTC. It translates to CASSPPGGEAQETQYF.

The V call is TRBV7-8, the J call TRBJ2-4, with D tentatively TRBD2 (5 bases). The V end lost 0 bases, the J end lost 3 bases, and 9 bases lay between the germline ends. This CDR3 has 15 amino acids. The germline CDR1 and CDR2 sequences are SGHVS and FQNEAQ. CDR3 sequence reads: CASSLAQAVKNIQYF. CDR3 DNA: TGTGCCAGCAGCTTAGCCCAAGCGGTCAAAAACATTCAGTACTTC.

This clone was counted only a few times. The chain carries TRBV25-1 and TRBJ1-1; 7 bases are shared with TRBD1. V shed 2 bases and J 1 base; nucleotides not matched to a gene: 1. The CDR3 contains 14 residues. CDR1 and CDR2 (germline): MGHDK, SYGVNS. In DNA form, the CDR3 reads TGTGCCAGCAGTGAACAGGGGGGGAACACTGAAGCTTTCTTT. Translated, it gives CASSEQGGNTEAFF.